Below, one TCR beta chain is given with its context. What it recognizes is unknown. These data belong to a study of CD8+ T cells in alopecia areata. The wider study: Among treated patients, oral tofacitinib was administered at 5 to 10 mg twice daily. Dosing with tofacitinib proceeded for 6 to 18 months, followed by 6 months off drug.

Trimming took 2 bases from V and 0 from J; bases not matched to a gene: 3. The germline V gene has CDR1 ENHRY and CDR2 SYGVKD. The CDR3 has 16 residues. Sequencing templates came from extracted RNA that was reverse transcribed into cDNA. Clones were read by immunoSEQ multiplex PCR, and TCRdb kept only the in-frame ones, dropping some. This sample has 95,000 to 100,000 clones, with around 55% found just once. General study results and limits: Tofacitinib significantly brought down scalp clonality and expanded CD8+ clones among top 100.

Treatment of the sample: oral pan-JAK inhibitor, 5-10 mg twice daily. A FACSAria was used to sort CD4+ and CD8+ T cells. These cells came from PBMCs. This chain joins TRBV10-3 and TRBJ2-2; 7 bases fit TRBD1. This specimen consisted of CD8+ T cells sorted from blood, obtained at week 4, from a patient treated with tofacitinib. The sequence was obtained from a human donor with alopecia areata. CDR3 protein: CAISEVQGSNTGELFF. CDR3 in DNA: TGTGCCATCAGTGAGGTACAGGGGTCGAACACCGGGGAGCTGTTTTTT.